This T cell receptor (beta chain) was sequenced in a study of regulatory T cells in long-lasting Graves disease. Through Arm-PCR of CDR3 regions and iRepertoire HTBI primers, TCR beta libraries were built. MiXCR, applied by TCRdb to the multiplex PCR reads, yields one record per CDR3 protein. The table includes 400,000 to 450,000 distinct CDR3 sequences, roughly 15% detected once. The ends were cut back, 5 bases at V and 2 bases at J, with 15 bases in the middle. CDR3 length equals 14 residues. Germline V gene lookup returns CDR1 DFQATT and CDR2 SNEGSKA (reference sequence). The time point was: newly diagnosed GD, antithyroid drugs for less than 3 months. RNA isolated from PBMCs was used to make the TCR library. Separately, the same data were catalogued under a study of T cells in Graves' hyperthyroidism and ophthalmopathy. That publication notes: With a duration under 2 months, the hyperthyroidism was newly diagnosed in patients aged 18 to 65. Patients with uncontrolled infections, other autoimmune diseases, pregnancy or lactation were excluded. A 13 V-J model separated ophthalmopathy from stable hyperthyroidism.

V is TRBV20-1 and J is TRBJ1-1; D unclear. The sample here was peripheral blood mononuclear cells (PBMCs), taken at new diagnosis, from a patient treated with antithyroid drugs. This receptor was identified in a woman under 40 with Graves disease. The CDR3 DNA sequence: TGCAGTGCTGGGTCTCCGGGCGGCAACACTGAAGCTTTCTTT. The encoded protein is CSAGSPGGNTEAFF.